This entry is about one T cell receptor beta chain. Produced via immunoSEQ multiplex PCR; TCRdb's table is partial and in-frame only. The sample consists of a few hundred thousand clones, 85% of them appearing once. This record comes from a study of blood T cell repertoires in COVID-19. Turning to the study itself: Sources were T cells, B-cell-depleted T cells, or PBMCs; the material itself was cDNA or gDNA.

Participants spanned ages 18 to 89 years and resided in some 22 US areas. Germline V lookup: CDR1 SGHDT, CDR2 YYEEEE. The CDR3 sequence is 15 residues long. The V gene lost 0 bases and the J gene lost 5 bases, with 14 bases spanning the gap. This TCR came from a woman between 45 and 60 years old who had been exposed to COVID-19. The gene calls are TRBV5-6 and TRBJ2-5; D might be TRBD2 (5 bases). The sequencing input was PBMCs or T cells enriched from blood (not recorded which). CDR3 DNA: TGTGCCAGCAGCTTGGGCCCGGCGGGTCCGGAGACCCAGTACTTC. It encodes CASSLGPAGPETQYF.